The rows below give T cell receptor beta chains drawn from one sample of a study of blood T cell repertoires in COVID-19. Using immunoSEQ multiplex PCR, the repertoire was profiled, and TCRdb retains in-frame clones only, with some absent. This sample carries about 76,000 clones, approximately 85% of them seen once, and the ten largest clones take roughly 27%. Sequencing was done on a sample of peripheral blood. These receptor sequences come from a human donor in a cohort sampled during active COVID-19. CDR3s include the opening cysteine and the closing phenylalanine or tryptophan. A D gene is named only where the DNA matches it firmly. Clone size is given for some rows only: seen once, a few or many times, or a class if the clone is expanded.

v_gene: TRBV18
abundance: .
j_gene: TRBJ2-2
d_gene: .
CDR3aa: CASSLQPGTGELFF
CDR3nt: TGTGCCAGCTCACTCCAGCCCGGGACCGGGGAGCTGTTTTTT

v_gene: TRBV5-1
abundance: .
j_gene: TRBJ2-2
d_gene: .
CDR3aa: CASSLVRGVGTGELFF
CDR3nt: TGCGCCAGCAGCTTGGTCCGGGGTGTGGGCACCGGGGAGCTGTTTTTT

v_gene: TRBV6-4
abundance: once
j_gene: TRBJ2-1
d_gene: TRBD2
CDR3aa: CASSPVPGLGYNEQFF
CDR3nt: TGTGCCAGCAGTCCAGTCCCGGGACTAGGCTACAATGAGCAGTTCTTC

v_gene: TRBV30
abundance: .
j_gene: TRBJ1-2
d_gene: .
CDR3aa: CAWSPLPGDGYTF
CDR3nt: TGTGCCTGGAGCCCCCTCCCCGGTGATGGCTACACCTTC

v_gene: TRBV12-3/TRBV12-4
abundance: .
j_gene: TRBJ1-1
d_gene: TRBD1
CDR3aa: CASSKQGRTEAFF
CDR3nt: TGTGCCAGCAGTAAACAGGGGCGCACTGAAGCTTTCTTT

v_gene: TRBV28
abundance: .
j_gene: TRBJ1-2
d_gene: TRBD1
CDR3aa: CASRDRSNYGYTF
CDR3nt: TGTGCCAGCAGGGACAGGTCTAACTATGGCTACACCTTC

v_gene: TRBV3-1/TRBV3-2
abundance: .
j_gene: TRBJ2-1
d_gene: TRBD2
CDR3aa: CASSLPGLAGHEQFF
CDR3nt: TGTGCCAGCAGCCTGCCGGGACTAGCGGGTCATGAGCAGTTCTTC

v_gene: TRBV5-4
abundance: .
j_gene: TRBJ2-3
d_gene: .
CDR3aa: CASSLGQDTDTQYF
CDR3nt: TGTGCCAGCAGCTTGGGTCAGGACACAGATACGCAGTATTTT

v_gene: TRBV29-1
abundance: .
j_gene: TRBJ1-2
d_gene: .
CDR3aa: CSATGNYGYTF
CDR3nt: TGCAGCGCTACAGGGAACTATGGCTACACCTTC

v_gene: TRBV5-1
abundance: .
j_gene: TRBJ1-4
d_gene: .
CDR3aa: CASSLAQQGNEKLFF
CDR3nt: TGCGCCAGCAGCTTGGCCCAGCAGGGGAATGAAAAACTGTTTTTT

v_gene: TRBV19
abundance: .
j_gene: TRBJ2-7
d_gene: TRBD1
CDR3aa: CASSIDRVQQYF
CDR3nt: TGTGCCAGTAGTATCGACAGGGTTCAGCAGTACTTC

v_gene: TRBV7-8
abundance: .
j_gene: TRBJ2-3
d_gene: TRBD1
CDR3aa: CASRSTGGADTQYF
CDR3nt: TGTGCCAGCAGAAGTACAGGGGGCGCAGATACGCAGTATTTT

v_gene: TRBV10-1
abundance: .
j_gene: TRBJ2-3
d_gene: .
CDR3aa: CASSENGLSTDTQYF
CDR3nt: TGCGCCAGCAGTGAAAATGGACTTAGCACAGATACGCAGTATTTT

v_gene: TRBV30
abundance: few
j_gene: TRBJ1-6
d_gene: .
CDR3aa: CAWSSREYSPLHF
CDR3nt: TGTGCCTGGAGTTCCCGGGAATATTCCCCCCTCCACTTT

v_gene: TRBV18
abundance: .
j_gene: TRBJ1-2
d_gene: .
CDR3aa: CASSPIFRGGYGYTF
CDR3nt: TGTGCCAGCTCACCTATTTTCAGGGGTGGCTATGGCTACACCTTC

v_gene: TRBV3-1/TRBV3-2
abundance: .
j_gene: TRBJ2-3
d_gene: .
CDR3aa: CASRHRGRVDSDTQYF
CDR3nt: TGTGCCAGCAGGCACAGGGGGAGGGTGGATTCAGATACGCAGTATTTT

v_gene: TRBV12-3/TRBV12-4
abundance: .
j_gene: TRBJ1-2
d_gene: .
CDR3aa: CASSLTGTEGYTF
CDR3nt: TGTGCCAGCAGTTTAACAGGCACTGAGGGCTACACCTTC

v_gene: TRBV9
abundance: .
j_gene: TRBJ1-2
d_gene: .
CDR3aa: CASSADLSGAGYTF
CDR3nt: TGTGCCAGCAGCGCCGATTTGTCAGGTGCTGGCTACACCTTC

v_gene: TRBV28
abundance: .
j_gene: TRBJ2-7
d_gene: TRBD1
CDR3aa: CASSRTGASSYEQYF
CDR3nt: TGTGCCAGCAGTCGCACAGGGGCCAGCTCCTACGAGCAGTACTTC

v_gene: TRBV2
abundance: .
j_gene: TRBJ1-2
d_gene: TRBD1
CDR3aa: CASSEQGARYGYTF
CDR3nt: TGTGCCAGCAGTGAGCAGGGGGCGAGGTATGGCTACACCTTC

v_gene: TRBV4-2
abundance: .
j_gene: TRBJ2-1
d_gene: TRBD2
CDR3aa: CASSQEWRGVYNEQFF
CDR3nt: TGTGCCAGCAGCCAAGAGTGGCGGGGGGTCTACAATGAGCAGTTCTTC

v_gene: TRBV7-6
abundance: few
j_gene: TRBJ2-7
d_gene: .
CDR3aa: CASSLIGTGSYEQYF
CDR3nt: TGTGCCAGCAGCTTAATAGGAACAGGGTCCTACGAGCAGTACTTC

v_gene: TRBV6-5
abundance: .
j_gene: TRBJ2-4
d_gene: .
CDR3aa: CASKRGGRRNIQYF
CDR3nt: TGTGCCAGCAAGAGGGGGGGGCGAAGGAACATTCAGTACTTC

v_gene: TRBV5-6
abundance: .
j_gene: TRBJ1-6
d_gene: TRBD1
CDR3aa: CASSLLPTGSNNSPLHF
CDR3nt: TGTGCCAGCAGCTTGCTCCCGACAGGGAGCAATAATTCACCCCTCCACTTT

v_gene: TRBV10-1
abundance: .
j_gene: TRBJ2-7
d_gene: TRBD1
CDR3aa: CASGGQAFYEQYF
CDR3nt: TGCGCCAGCGGGGGACAGGCTTTCTACGAGCAGTACTTC

v_gene: TRBV18
abundance: .
j_gene: TRBJ2-5
d_gene: .
CDR3aa: CASSPPGWETQYF
CDR3nt: TGTGCCAGCTCACCCCCAGGATGGGAGACCCAGTACTTC

v_gene: TRBV11-3
abundance: .
j_gene: TRBJ2-1
d_gene: TRBD2
CDR3aa: CASSPQAGTSGGIDNEQFF
CDR3nt: TGTGCCAGCAGCCCCCAGGCCGGGACTAGCGGGGGTATTGACAATGAGCAGTTCTTC

v_gene: TRBV5-1
abundance: .
j_gene: TRBJ1-1
d_gene: TRBD1
CDR3aa: CASSLNQGAEDTEAFF
CDR3nt: TGCGCCAGCAGCTTGAATCAGGGGGCTGAGGACACTGAAGCTTTCTTT

v_gene: TRBV7-2
abundance: .
j_gene: TRBJ2-1
d_gene: TRBD2
CDR3aa: CASSFQMTSSQFF
CDR3nt: TGTGCCAGCAGCTTCCAAATGACTAGCTCGCAGTTCTTC

v_gene: TRBV5-1
abundance: .
j_gene: TRBJ1-1
d_gene: .
CDR3aa: CASSEQPLNTEAFF
CDR3nt: TGCGCCAGCAGCGAACAGCCTTTGAACACTGAAGCTTTCTTT

v_gene: TRBV6-6
abundance: .
j_gene: TRBJ2-3
d_gene: TRBD2
CDR3aa: CASTPGRGSTDTQYF
CDR3nt: TGTGCCAGCACCCCTGGGCGGGGGTCCACAGATACGCAGTATTTT

v_gene: TRBV2
abundance: .
j_gene: TRBJ1-1
d_gene: .
CDR3aa: CASSEMGQGKAFF
CDR3nt: TGTGCCAGCAGTGAAATGGGGCAGGGTAAAGCTTTCTTT

v_gene: TRBV29-1
abundance: once
j_gene: TRBJ2-5
d_gene: .
CDR3aa: CSVEDRSYQETQYF
CDR3nt: TGCAGCGTTGAAGACAGGTCGTACCAAGAGACCCAGTACTTC

v_gene: TRBV15
abundance: .
j_gene: TRBJ2-7
d_gene: .
CDR3aa: CATGPGAASGEQYF
CDR3nt: TGTGCCACCGGGCCCGGCGCAGCATCCGGCGAGCAGTACTTC

v_gene: TRBV4-1
abundance: .
j_gene: TRBJ1-1
d_gene: TRBD1
CDR3aa: CASSQQDRVTEAFF
CDR3nt: TGCGCCAGCAGCCAGCAGGACAGGGTGACTGAAGCTTTCTTT

v_gene: TRBV7-8
abundance: .
j_gene: TRBJ2-1
d_gene: TRBD1
CDR3aa: CASSFLSGTGNYNEQFF
CDR3nt: TGTGCCAGCAGCTTTCTATCCGGGACAGGTAACTACAATGAGCAGTTCTTC

v_gene: TRBV2
abundance: .
j_gene: TRBJ1-6
d_gene: .
CDR3aa: CASSSRGGSYNSPLHF
CDR3nt: TGTGCCAGCAGTTCGCGGGGTGGGTCCTATAATTCACCCCTCCACTTT

v_gene: TRBV7-2
abundance: .
j_gene: TRBJ2-2
d_gene: .
CDR3aa: CASSHKTSRGGELFF
CDR3nt: TGTGCCAGCAGTCATAAGACTAGTCGCGGCGGGGAGCTGTTTTTT

v_gene: TRBV10-1
abundance: few
j_gene: TRBJ2-3
d_gene: TRBD2
CDR3aa: CASSGRSGGRTDTQYF
CDR3nt: TGCGCCAGCAGTGGACGTAGCGGGGGACGTACAGATACGCAGTATTTT

v_gene: TRBV2
abundance: .
j_gene: TRBJ2-3
d_gene: TRBD2
CDR3aa: CASSESSGGADTQYF
CDR3nt: TGTGCCAGCAGTGAATCTAGCGGGGGGGCAGATACGCAGTATTTT

v_gene: TRBV5-4
abundance: .
j_gene: TRBJ1-1
d_gene: .
CDR3aa: CASSFERGDAFF
CDR3nt: TGTGCCAGCAGCTTTGAAAGGGGTGACGCTTTCTTT

v_gene: TRBV7-2
abundance: .
j_gene: TRBJ1-1
d_gene: TRBD1
CDR3aa: CASSPGGSEAFF
CDR3nt: TGTGCCAGCAGCCCAGGGGGATCTGAAGCTTTCTTT

v_gene: TRBV5-6
abundance: .
j_gene: TRBJ2-7
d_gene: TRBD1
CDR3aa: CASSRTGEYYEQYF
CDR3nt: TGTGCCAGCAGTAGGACAGGGGAATACTACGAGCAGTACTTC

v_gene: TRBV10-3
abundance: few
j_gene: TRBJ1-5
d_gene: .
CDR3aa: CAISENRLNQPQHF
CDR3nt: TGTGCCATCAGTGAGAACAGGCTTAATCAGCCCCAGCATTTT

v_gene: TRBV5-1
abundance: .
j_gene: TRBJ2-1
d_gene: TRBD1
CDR3aa: CASSLEGTGMIF
CDR3nt: TGCGCCAGCAGCTTGGAGGGGACAGGGATGATCTTC

v_gene: TRBV4-1
abundance: .
j_gene: TRBJ1-1
d_gene: .
CDR3aa: CASSQNSRLINTEAFF
CDR3nt: TGCGCCAGCAGCCAAAATAGTAGACTGATAAACACTGAAGCTTTCTTT

v_gene: TRBV29-1
abundance: .
j_gene: TRBJ2-2
d_gene: TRBD1
CDR3aa: CSVVLWDSDTGELFF
CDR3nt: TGCAGCGTTGTGCTTTGGGACAGCGACACCGGGGAGCTGTTTTTT

v_gene: TRBV7-8
abundance: .
j_gene: TRBJ1-2
d_gene: .
CDR3aa: CASSLGGGGYTF
CDR3nt: TGTGCCAGCAGCTTAGGGGGGGGCGGCTACACCTTC

v_gene: TRBV5-8
abundance: once
j_gene: TRBJ2-3
d_gene: .
CDR3aa: CAGLGTGGGDTQYF
CDR3nt: TGTGCCGGCCTCGGAACAGGGGGGGGAGATACGCAGTATTTT

v_gene: TRBV6-6
abundance: .
j_gene: TRBJ2-5
d_gene: TRBD2
CDR3aa: CASSYLTSGGKETQYF
CDR3nt: TGTGCCAGCAGTTACCTGACTAGCGGGGGAAAAGAGACCCAGTACTTC

v_gene: TRBV7-3
abundance: .
j_gene: TRBJ2-5
d_gene: TRBD1
CDR3aa: CASSLQGAGETQYF
CDR3nt: TGTGCCAGCAGCTTACAGGGGGCCGGAGAGACCCAGTACTTC

v_gene: TRBV30
abundance: .
j_gene: TRBJ2-3
d_gene: TRBD2
CDR3aa: CAWSVRGGQTDTQYF
CDR3nt: TGTGCCTGGAGCGTCCGGGGGGGGCAGACAGATACGCAGTATTTT

v_gene: TRBV4-1
abundance: .
j_gene: TRBJ1-2
d_gene: .
CDR3aa: CASSQRTGNVNYGYTF
CDR3nt: TGCGCCAGCAGCCAACGTACAGGGAATGTTAACTATGGCTACACCTTC

v_gene: TRBV7-3
abundance: .
j_gene: TRBJ2-6
d_gene: TRBD1
CDR3aa: CASSPGGSGANVLTF
CDR3nt: TGTGCCAGCAGCCCAGGGGGCTCTGGGGCCAACGTCCTGACTTTC

v_gene: TRBV18
abundance: .
j_gene: TRBJ2-3
d_gene: .
CDR3aa: CASSHGRFREGDTQYF
CDR3nt: TGTGCCAGCTCACACGGACGCTTTCGAGAGGGAGATACGCAGTATTTT

v_gene: TRBV19
abundance: .
j_gene: TRBJ2-3
d_gene: .
CDR3aa: CASSARLRSTDTQYF
CDR3nt: TGTGCCAGTAGTGCGCGACTAAGAAGCACAGATACGCAGTATTTT

v_gene: TRBV12-3/TRBV12-4
abundance: .
j_gene: TRBJ1-2
d_gene: .
CDR3aa: CASSSGQYGYTF
CDR3nt: TGTGCCAGCAGTTCGGGACAATACGGCTACACCTTC